This TCR beta chain was observed in a study of CD8+CD57+ T cells in acquired aplastic anemia. On the study more broadly: Quantities of DNA derived from sorted CD4+ and CD8+ cells averaged around 3.2 ug.

Trimming cost V 8 bases and J 4 bases; bases outside gene matches: 11. CDR1 is MGHDK, CDR2 SYGVNS, per germline. This CDR3 is built from 15 residues. Investigators profiled TCR beta VDJ and CDR3 from genomic DNA template. In TCRdb, the reads were re-called with MiXCR into one record per CDR3 protein. Counted here are under 350,000 distinct CDR3 sequences, 55% to 60% occurring once; the ten biggest clones make up less than 10%. The source is a human donor with severe aplastic anemia or a healthy control (not recorded which). The chain has TRBV25-1 and TRBJ1-5; 7 bases are a match to TRBD1. Sequenced material: sorted CD4+, CD8+, or CD8+CD57+ T cells (not recorded which) from PBMCs. DNA of the CDR3: TGTGCCAGCGGTGGGGACAGCTCATTTAATCAGCCCCAGCATTTT. The encoded protein is CASGGDSSFNQPQHF.